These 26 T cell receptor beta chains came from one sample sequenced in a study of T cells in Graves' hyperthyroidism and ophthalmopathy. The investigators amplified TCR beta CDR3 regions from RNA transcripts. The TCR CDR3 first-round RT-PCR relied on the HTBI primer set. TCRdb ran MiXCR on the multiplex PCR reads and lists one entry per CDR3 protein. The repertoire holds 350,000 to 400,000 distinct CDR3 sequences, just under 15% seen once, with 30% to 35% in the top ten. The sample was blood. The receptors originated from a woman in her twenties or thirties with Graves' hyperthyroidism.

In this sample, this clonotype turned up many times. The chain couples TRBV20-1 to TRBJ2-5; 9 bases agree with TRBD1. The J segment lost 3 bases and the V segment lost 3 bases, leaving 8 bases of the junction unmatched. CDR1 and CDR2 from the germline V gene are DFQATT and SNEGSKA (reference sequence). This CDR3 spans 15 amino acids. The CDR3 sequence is CSASRDRVLEETQYF. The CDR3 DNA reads TGCAGTGCTAGCCGGGACAGGGTCCTCGAAGAGACCCAGTACTTC.

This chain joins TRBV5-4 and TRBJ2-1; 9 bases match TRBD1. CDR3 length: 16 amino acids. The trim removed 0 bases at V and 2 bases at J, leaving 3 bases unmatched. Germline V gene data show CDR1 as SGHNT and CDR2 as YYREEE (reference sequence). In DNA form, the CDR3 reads TGTGCCAGCAGCTTGGCGACAGGGGGAACCTACAATGAGCAGTTCTTC. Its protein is CASSLATGGTYNEQFF.

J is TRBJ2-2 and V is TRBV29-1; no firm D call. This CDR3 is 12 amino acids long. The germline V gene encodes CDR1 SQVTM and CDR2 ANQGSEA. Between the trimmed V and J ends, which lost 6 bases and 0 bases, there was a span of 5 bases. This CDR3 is CSVDTNTGELFF. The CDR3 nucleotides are TGCAGCGTCGATACGAACACCGGGGAGCTGTTTTTT.

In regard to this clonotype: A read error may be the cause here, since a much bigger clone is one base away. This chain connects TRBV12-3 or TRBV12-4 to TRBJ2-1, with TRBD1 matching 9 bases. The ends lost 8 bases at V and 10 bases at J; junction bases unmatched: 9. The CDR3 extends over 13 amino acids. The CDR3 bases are TGTGCCAGCCAGGGACAGGGTGGCCACGAGCAGTTCTTC. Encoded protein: CASQGQGGHEQFF.

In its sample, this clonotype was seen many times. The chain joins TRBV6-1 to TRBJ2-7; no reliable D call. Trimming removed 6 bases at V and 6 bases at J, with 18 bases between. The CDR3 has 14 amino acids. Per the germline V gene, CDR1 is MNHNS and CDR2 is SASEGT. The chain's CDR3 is CASRGPGQISEQYF. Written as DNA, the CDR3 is TGTGCCAGCAGAGGCCCCGGGCAGATCTCCGAGCAGTACTTC.

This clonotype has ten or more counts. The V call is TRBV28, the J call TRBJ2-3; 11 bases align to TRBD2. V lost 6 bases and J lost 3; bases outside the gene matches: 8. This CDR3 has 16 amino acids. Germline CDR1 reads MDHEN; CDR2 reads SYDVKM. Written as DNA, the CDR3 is TGTGCCAGCAGCCTACCGATAGCGGGAGGGACAGATACGCAGTATTTT. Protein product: CASSLPIAGGTDTQYF.

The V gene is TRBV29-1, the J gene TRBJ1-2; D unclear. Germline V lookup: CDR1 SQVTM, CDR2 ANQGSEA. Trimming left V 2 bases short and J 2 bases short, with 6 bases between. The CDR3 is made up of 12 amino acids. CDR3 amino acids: CSVEPLNYGYTF. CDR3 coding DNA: TGCAGCGTTGAACCCCTGAACTATGGCTACACCTTC.

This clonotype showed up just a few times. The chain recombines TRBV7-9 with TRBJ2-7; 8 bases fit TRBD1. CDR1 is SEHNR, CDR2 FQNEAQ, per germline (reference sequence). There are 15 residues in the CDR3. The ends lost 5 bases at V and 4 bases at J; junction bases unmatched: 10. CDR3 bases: TGTGCCAGCAGCCCAAGCGGACAGGGTGGATACGAGCAGTACTTC. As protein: CASSPSGQGGYEQYF.

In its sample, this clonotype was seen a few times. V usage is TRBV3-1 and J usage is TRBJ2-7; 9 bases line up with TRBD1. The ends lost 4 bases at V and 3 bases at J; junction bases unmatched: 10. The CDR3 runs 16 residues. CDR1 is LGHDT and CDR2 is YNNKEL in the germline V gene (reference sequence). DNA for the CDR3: TGTGCCAGCAGCCCCGAGGACAGGGGCTTGATCTACGAGCAGTACTTC. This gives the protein CASSPEDRGLIYEQYF.

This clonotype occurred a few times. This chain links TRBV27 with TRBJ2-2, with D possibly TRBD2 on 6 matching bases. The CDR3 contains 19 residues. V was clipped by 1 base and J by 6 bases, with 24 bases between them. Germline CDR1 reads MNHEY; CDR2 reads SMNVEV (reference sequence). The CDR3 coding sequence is TGTGCCAGCAGTTTATTCGCCCCTGAGGAGGGGCTCGGGGCCGGGGAGCTGTTTTTT. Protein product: CASSLFAPEEGLGAGELFF.

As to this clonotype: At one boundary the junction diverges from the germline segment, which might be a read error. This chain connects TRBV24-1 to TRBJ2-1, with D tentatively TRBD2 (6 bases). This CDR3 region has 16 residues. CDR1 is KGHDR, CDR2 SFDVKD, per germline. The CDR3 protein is CPTSDLWGDLRNEQFF. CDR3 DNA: TGTCCCACCAGTGATTTGTGGGGGGATCTTAGAAATGAGCAGTTCTTC.

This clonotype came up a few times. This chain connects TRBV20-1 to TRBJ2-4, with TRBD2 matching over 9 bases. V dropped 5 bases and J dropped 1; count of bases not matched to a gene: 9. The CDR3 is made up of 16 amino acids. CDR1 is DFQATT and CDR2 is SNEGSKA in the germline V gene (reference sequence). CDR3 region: CSAPDSGRKAKNIQYF. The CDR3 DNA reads TGCAGTGCTCCGGACAGCGGGAGGAAGGCCAAAAACATTCAGTACTTC.

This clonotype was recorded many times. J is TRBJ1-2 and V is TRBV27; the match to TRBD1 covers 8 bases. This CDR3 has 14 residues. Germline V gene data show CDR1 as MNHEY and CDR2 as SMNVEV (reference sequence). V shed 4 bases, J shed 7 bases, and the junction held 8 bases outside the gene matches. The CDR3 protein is CASSSWTGSFGYTF. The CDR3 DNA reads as TGTGCCAGCAGTTCCTGGACAGGGAGCTTTGGCTACACCTTC.

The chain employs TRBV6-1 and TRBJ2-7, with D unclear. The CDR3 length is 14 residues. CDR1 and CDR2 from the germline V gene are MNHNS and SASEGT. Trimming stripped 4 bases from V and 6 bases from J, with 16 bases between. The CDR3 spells CASSGTTGRREQYF. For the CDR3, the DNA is TGTGCCAGCAGTGGTACTACTGGGCGGCGCGAGCAGTACTTC.

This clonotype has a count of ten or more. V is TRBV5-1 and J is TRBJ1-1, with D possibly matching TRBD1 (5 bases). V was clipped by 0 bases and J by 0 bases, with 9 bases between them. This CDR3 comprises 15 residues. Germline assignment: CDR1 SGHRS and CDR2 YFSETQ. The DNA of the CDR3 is TGCGCCAGCAGCTTGGGGGGACGGATGAACACTGAAGCTTTCTTT. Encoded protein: CASSLGGRMNTEAFF.

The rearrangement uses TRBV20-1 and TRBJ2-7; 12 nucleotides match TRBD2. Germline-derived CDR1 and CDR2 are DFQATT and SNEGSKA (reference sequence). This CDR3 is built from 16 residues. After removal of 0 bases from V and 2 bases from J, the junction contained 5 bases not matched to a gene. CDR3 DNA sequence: TGCAGTGCTAGAGAGGCTAGCGGGAGGGATGCCTACGAGCAGTACTTC. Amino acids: CSAREASGRDAYEQYF.

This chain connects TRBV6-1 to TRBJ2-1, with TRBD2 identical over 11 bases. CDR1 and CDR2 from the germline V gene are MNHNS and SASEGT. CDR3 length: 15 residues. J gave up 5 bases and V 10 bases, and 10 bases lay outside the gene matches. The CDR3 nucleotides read TGTGCCACCAGGACCGGGACTAGCGGCGACAATGAGCAGTTCTTC. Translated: CATRTGTSGDNEQFF.

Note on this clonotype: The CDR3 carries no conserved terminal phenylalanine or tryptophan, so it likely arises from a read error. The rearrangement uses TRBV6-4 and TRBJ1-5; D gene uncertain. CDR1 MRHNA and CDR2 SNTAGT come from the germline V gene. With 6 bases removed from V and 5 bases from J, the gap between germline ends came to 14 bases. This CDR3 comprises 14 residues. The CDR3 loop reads CASSDKAEDQPQHL. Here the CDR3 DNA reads TGTGCCAGCAGCGACAAGGCGGAGGATCAGCCCCAGCATCTT.

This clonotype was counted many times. This CDR3 reads CASSSMDYEQYF. CDR3 nucleotide sequence: TGCGCCAGCAGCTCGATGGACTACGAGCAGTACTTC. The chain employs TRBV5-1 and TRBJ2-7; D uncertain. Germline V gives CDR1 SGHRS, CDR2 YFSETQ. Trimming cost V 3 bases and J 3 bases, with 7 bases left between them. The CDR3 has 12 residues. The full variable domain, with the rest looked up from reference TRBV5-1 and TRBJ2-7, is KAGVTQTPRYLIKTRGQQVTLSCSPISGHRSVSWYQQTPGQGLQFLFEYFSETQRNKGNFPGRFSGRQFSNSRSEMNVSTLELGDSALYLCASSSMDYEQYFGPGTRLTVT.

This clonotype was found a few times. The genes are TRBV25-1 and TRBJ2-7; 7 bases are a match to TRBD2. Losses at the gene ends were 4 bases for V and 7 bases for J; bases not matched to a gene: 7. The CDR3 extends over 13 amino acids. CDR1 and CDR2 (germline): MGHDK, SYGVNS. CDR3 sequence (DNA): TGTGCCAGCAGTGGGCTAGCGGCATTAGAGCAGTACTTC. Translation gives CASSGLAALEQYF.

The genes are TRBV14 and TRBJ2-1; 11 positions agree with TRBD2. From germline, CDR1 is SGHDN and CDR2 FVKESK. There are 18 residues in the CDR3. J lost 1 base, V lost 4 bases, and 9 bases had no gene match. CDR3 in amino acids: CASSPIGTSGGSYNEQFF. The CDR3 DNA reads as TGTGCCAGCAGCCCTATCGGGACTAGCGGTGGATCCTACAATGAGCAGTTCTTC.

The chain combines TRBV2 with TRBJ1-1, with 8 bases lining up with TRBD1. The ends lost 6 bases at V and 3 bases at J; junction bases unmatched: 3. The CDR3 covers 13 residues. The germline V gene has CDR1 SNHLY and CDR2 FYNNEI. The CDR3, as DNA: TGTGCCAGCAGCGACAGGGGAGACACTGAAGCTTTCTTT. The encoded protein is CASSDRGDTEAFF.

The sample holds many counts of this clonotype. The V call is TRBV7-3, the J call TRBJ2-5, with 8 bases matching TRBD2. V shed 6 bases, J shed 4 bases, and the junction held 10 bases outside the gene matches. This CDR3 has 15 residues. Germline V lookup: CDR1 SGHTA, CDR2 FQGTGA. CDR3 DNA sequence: TGTGCCAGCAGTCCCGGGGCTAGCGGGCGAGAGACCCAGTACTTC. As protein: CASSPGASGRETQYF.

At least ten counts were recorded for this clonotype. CDR3 in DNA: TGTGCCAGCACCATCTCGCCTTCCAATCAGCCCCAGCATTTT. Translated: CASTISPSNQPQHF. The chain employs TRBV6-1 and TRBJ1-5; D gene unclear. The CDR3 is made up of 14 amino acids. Per germline, CDR1 MNHNS and CDR2 SASEGT. Trimming took off 7 bases at V and 3 bases at J, with 13 bases between the two ends.

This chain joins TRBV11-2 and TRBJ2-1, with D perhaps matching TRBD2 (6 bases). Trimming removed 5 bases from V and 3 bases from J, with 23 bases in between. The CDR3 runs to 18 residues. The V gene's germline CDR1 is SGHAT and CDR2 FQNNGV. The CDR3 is CASSPEPPGATLYNEQFF. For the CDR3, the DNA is TGTGCCAGCAGCCCCGAACCCCCGGGAGCGACACTCTACAATGAGCAGTTCTTC.

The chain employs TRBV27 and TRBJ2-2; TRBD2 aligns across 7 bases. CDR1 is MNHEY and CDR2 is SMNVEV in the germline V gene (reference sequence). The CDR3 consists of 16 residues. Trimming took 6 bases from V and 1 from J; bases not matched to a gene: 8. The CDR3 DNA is TGTGCCAGCAGCCCCGCCGGGAGGAAGAACACCGGGGAGCTGTTTTTT. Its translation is CASSPAGRKNTGELFF.